This T cell receptor beta chain was identified during a study of response to subunit inactivated influenza vaccine. Whole-study findings and limits: There was a suggestion from the authors that each seasonal influenza vaccination recruits few new T cells.

This clonotype was detected only a few times. Its antigen is not known. One entry per CDR3 protein, called by TCRdb with MiXCR from the RT-PCR reads. The sample shows roughly 710,000 distinct CDR3 sequences, 12% to 15% of them seen only once. The CDR3 sequence is 11 residues long. Trimming removed 8 bases at V and 5 bases at J, with 7 bases between. CDR1 SGHTA and CDR2 FQGNSA come from the germline V gene. The chain combines TRBV7-2 with TRBJ2-1; D unclear. Sequencing used PBMCs from blood, obtained 14 days before vaccination. The clonotype was recovered from a man aged 50 or older who received an inactivated influenza vaccine. The CDR3 nucleotides are TGTGCCAGCGGCAGACACAATGAGCAGTTCTTC. Its protein is CASGRHNEQFF.